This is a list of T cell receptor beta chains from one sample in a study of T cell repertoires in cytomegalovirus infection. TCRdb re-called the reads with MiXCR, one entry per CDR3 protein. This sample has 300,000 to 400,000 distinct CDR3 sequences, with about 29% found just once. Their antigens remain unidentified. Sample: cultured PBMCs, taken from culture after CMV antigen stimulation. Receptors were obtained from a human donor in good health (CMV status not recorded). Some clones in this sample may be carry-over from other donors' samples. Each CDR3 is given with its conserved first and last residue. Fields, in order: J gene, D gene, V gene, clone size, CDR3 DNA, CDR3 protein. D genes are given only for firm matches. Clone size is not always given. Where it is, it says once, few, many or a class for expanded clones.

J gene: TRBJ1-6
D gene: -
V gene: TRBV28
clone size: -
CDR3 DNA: TGTGCCAGCTCAATATTCCTACGGGGGGGAGACAGCCTACTTTCACCCCTCCACTTT
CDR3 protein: CASSIFLRGGDSLLSPLHF

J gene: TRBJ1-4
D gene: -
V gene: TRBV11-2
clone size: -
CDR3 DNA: TGTGCCAGCAGCTTAGAGGCCTCCGGAGAAAAACTGTTTTTT
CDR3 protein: CASSLEASGEKLFF

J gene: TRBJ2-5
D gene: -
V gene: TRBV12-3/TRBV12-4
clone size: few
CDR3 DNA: TGTGCCAGCAGTTTATGGCGGCCCCAAGAGACCCAGTACTTC
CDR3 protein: CASSLWRPQETQYF

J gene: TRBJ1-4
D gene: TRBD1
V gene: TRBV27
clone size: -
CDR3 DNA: TGTGCCAGCAGTCGGGGGGACAGGGGGAATGAAAAACTGTTTTTT
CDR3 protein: CASSRGDRGNEKLFF

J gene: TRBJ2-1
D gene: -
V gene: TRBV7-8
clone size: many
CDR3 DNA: TGTGCCAGCAGCTACTCCGACACCTACAATGAGCAGTTCTTC
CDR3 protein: CASSYSDTYNEQFF

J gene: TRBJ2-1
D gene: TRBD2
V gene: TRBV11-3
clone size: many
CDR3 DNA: TGTGCCAGCAGCTTAGTAGCGGGGGGCAATGAGCAGTTCTTC
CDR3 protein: CASSLVAGGNEQFF

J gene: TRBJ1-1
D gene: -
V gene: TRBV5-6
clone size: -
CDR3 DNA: TGTGCCAGCCTCAGGGGCAGGGAGAACACTGAAGCTTTCTTT
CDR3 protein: CASLRGRENTEAFF

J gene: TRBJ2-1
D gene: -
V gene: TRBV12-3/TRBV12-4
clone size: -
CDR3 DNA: TGTGCCAGCAGTTTAGGGGAATCAGGTAATGAGCAGTTCTTC
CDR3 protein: CASSLGESGNEQFF

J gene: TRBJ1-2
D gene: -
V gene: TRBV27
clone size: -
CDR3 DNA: TGTGCCAGCAGTCCCTCCTGGGGTGGTGGCTACACCTTC
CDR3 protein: CASSPSWGGGYTF

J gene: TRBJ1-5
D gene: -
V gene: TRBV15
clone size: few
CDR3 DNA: TGTGCCACCAGCAGAAACTCACGGGGGACACAGCCCCAGCATTTT
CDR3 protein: CATSRNSRGTQPQHF

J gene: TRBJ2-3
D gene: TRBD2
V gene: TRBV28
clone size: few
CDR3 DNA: TGTGCCAGCAGGTACCCCTCGGGACTAGCGGGAACCCCTAGCACAGATACGCAGTATTTT
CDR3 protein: CASRYPSGLAGTPSTDTQYF

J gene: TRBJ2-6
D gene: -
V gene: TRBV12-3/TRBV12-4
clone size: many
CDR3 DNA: TGTGCCAGCACCTATAAGTCCGGGGCCAACGTCCTGACTTTC
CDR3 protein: CASTYKSGANVLTF

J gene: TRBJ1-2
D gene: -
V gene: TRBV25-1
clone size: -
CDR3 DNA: TGTGCCAGCAGTTCCAGGACAGCGGGTCTTTATGGCTACACCTTC
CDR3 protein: CASSSRTAGLYGYTF

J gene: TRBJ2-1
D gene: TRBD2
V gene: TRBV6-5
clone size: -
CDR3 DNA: TGTGCCAGCAGTCCCGGGGGTGCGGGAGGGCCCAGGGAGCAGTTCTTC
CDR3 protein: CASSPGGAGGPREQFF

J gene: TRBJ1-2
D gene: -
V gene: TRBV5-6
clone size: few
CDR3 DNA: TGTGCCAGCAGCTTGGCGGTAGGGTTCCGTTGGGGCTATGGCTACACCTTC
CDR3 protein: CASSLAVGFRWGYGYTF